Following are 5 T cell receptor beta chains from one sample sequenced in a study of blood T cell repertoires in COVID-19. Some clones are missing from TCRdb's copy, which holds only in-frame ones; the method was immunoSEQ multiplex PCR. The table shows 60,000 to 95,000 clones, with over 85% occurring only once. Sequencing used peripheral blood. The receptors originated from a woman over 75 with active or convalescent COVID-19.

This clone appeared a single time. The J gene is TRBJ1-5, the V gene TRBV7-2; D is possibly TRBD1 (6 bases). V lost 2 bases and J lost 6, with 11 bases in between. CDR1 and CDR2 (germline): SGHTA, FQGNSA. The CDR3 contains 14 residues. The DNA of the CDR3 is TGTGCCAGCAGCTTATCGGGACAAGGTCAGCCCCAGCATTTT. Encoded protein: CASSLSGQGQPQHF.

The V call is TRBV30, the J call TRBJ1-5; D is perhaps TRBD1 (6 bases). The CDR3 totals 14 residues. Trimming removed 5 bases from V and 4 bases from J, with 15 bases in between. Looked up from germline, CDR1 is GTSNPN and CDR2 is SVGIG (reference sequence). CDR3 bases: TGTGCCTGGTCTTACGGGACACTAAATCAGCCCCAGCATTTT. Its translation: CAWSYGTLNQPQHF.

The rearrangement links TRBV5-1 to TRBJ2-1; 8 bases are shared with TRBD2. CDR1 SGHRS and CDR2 YFSETQ come from the germline V gene. CDR3 length: 16 residues. Germline trimming cut 4 bases from V and 5 bases from J; bases unmatched to any gene: 11. The CDR3 coding sequence is TGCGCCAGCAGCCCCCTACGGGGGGGCCCTAACAATGAGCAGTTCTTC. Translation gives CASSPLRGGPNNEQFF.

This clone showed up just a few times. The chain employs TRBV28 and TRBJ1-5, with D possibly being TRBD1 (6 bases). The length of the CDR3 is 15 residues. Trimming removed 2 bases at V and 7 bases at J, with 15 bases between. Per germline, CDR1 MDHEN and CDR2 SYDVKM. CDR3 residues: CASSLGGGASQPQHF. As DNA, the CDR3 is TGTGCCAGCAGTTTAGGAGGGGGGGCGAGCCAGCCCCAGCATTTT.

V usage is TRBV4-3 and J usage is TRBJ1-3, with TRBD1 identical over 7 bases. Germline loops: CDR1 LGHNA, CDR2 YSLEER. The V and J ends lost 0 bases and 3 bases, in that order; junction bases with no gene match: 11. The CDR3 has 18 amino acids. The CDR3 DNA sequence: TGCGCCAGCAGCCAAGAAGGTGGCAGGGGGGTTCTTGGAAACACCATATATTTT. It is translated as CASSQEGGRGVLGNTIYF.